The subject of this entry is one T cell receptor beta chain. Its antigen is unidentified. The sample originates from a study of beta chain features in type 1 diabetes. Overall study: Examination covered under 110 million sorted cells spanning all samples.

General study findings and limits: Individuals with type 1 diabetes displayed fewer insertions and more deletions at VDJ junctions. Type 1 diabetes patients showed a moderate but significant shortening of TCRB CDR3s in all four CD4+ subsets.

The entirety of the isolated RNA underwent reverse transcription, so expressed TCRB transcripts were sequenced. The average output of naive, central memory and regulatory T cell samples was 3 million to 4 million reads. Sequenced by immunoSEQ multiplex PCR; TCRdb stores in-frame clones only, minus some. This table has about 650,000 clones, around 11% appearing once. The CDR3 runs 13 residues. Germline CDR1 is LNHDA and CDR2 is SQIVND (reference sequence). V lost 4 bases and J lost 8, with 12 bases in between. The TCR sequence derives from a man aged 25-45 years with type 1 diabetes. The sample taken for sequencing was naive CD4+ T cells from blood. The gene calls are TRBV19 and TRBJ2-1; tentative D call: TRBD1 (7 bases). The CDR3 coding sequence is TGTGCCAGTAGTAGACTCAGGGGGGATGAGCAGTTCTTC. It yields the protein CASSRLRGDEQFF.